This T cell receptor beta chain emerged from a study of tumor-infiltrating lymphocytes in primary liver carcinoma. CDR3 length equals 15 residues. Per germline, CDR1 SGHAT and CDR2 FQNNGV. In regard to this clonotype: A read error may produce the germline difference seen at one junction end.

Germline DNA was also extracted, and blood RNA was taken from unsorted whole blood. TCR beta cDNA came from roughly 0.45 ug total RNA, primed with a constant-region primer. Employing slightly modified ARM-PCR, three nested multiplex PCR rounds were run, and these gave rise to the TCR beta libraries. Use of TRBV1-TRBV30 forward primers with a C-beta reverse primer characterized the first two PCR rounds, which lasted approximately 11 cycles each. TCRdb re-analysed the multiplex PCR reads in MiXCR, keeping a single row per CDR3 protein. Of over 250,000 distinct CDR3 sequences listed, 58% are singletons.

The TCR originated in a woman under 40 with primary liver carcinoma and hepatitis B virus infection. The sample consisted of peripheral blood. The chain couples TRBV11-2 to TRBJ2-3; D call uncertain. The CDR3, as DNA: TGTGCCAACAGCTCCGGTATTATGACCACAGATACGCAGTATTTT. It translates to CANSSGIMTTDTQYF.